The clone carrying this T cell receptor (beta chain) showed up just once. Its antigen is currently unknown. At one end the junction does not follow the germline gene, possibly because of a read error. Time point here: longitudinal time-point 2. The CDR3 has 15 residues. Germline-derived CDR1 and CDR2 are LNHDA and SQIVND (reference sequence). This record comes from a study of neurological immune-mediated disorders. Overall study findings and caveats: Because no CDR3 amino acid sequences were shared across subjects by expanded clones, private repertoires were suggested in all groups.

With 10-nucleotide random UMIs, 5'RACE was used to make the cDNA. Sequencing runs each yielded over 160 million TCR-beta sequences from 15-18 subjects. TCRdb re-analysed the 5' RACE reads in MiXCR, keeping a single row per CDR3 protein. The table records fewer than 40,000 distinct CDR3 sequences, approximately 13% of them present only once. V gene TRBV19 combines with J gene TRBJ1-1; D is unresolved. The source is a woman between 40 and 50 years old in good health. Sequenced material: PBMCs. CDR3 protein: CASSIGTLSHTEAFF. The CDR3 DNA is TGTGCCAGTAGTATTGGAACCCTTTCGCACACTGAGGCTTTCTTT.